A single sample is the source of the 21 T cell receptor beta chains below, sequenced in a study of T cell repertoires in cytomegalovirus infection. TCRdb itself ran the reads through MiXCR, one entry per CDR3 protein. Of some 450,000 distinct CDR3 sequences in the sample, 31% are singletons; the top ten hold approximately 14%. The sequencing sample was made of PBMCs. The receptor source for this set is a human donor in good health (CMV status not recorded). Some clones in this sample may be carry-over from other donors' samples.

With respect to this clonotype: Just one base apart from a much larger clone, this may be a read error. This CDR3 reads CASSLADGQETQSF. In nucleotides, the CDR3 is TGCGCCAGCAGCTTGGCCGACGGACAAGAGACCCAGTCCTTC. J is TRBJ2-5 and V is TRBV5-1, with D possibly being TRBD1 (5 bases). The germline V gene encodes CDR1 SGHRS and CDR2 YFSETQ. The CDR3 has 14 amino acids.

This chain joins TRBV11-2 and TRBJ2-7, with D tentatively TRBD2 (5 bases). CDR1 and CDR2 from the germline V gene are SGHAT and FQNNGV. This CDR3 is built from 14 residues. The V end lost 3 bases, the J end lost 3 bases, and 12 bases lay between the germline ends. CDR3 DNA: TGTGCCAGCAGCTTGGCTCCCGAGGGCTACGAGCAGTACTTC. Its protein product is CASSLAPEGYEQYF.

V and J are TRBV12-3 or TRBV12-4 and TRBJ1-5, with D unclear. The CDR3 is made up of 14 amino acids. Trimming shortened V by 4 bases and J by 4 bases, and 11 bases separated the two germline ends. CDR3 region: CASSSQTFNQPQHF. CDR3 DNA sequence: TGTGCCAGCAGTTCCCAGACATTTAATCAGCCCCAGCATTTT.

V is TRBV28 and J is TRBJ1-2, with D perhaps TRBD1 (5 bases). The CDR3 consists of 13 residues. Germline values: CDR1 MDHEN, CDR2 SYDVKM. Trimming shortened V by 3 bases and J by 8 bases, and 13 bases separated the two germline ends. The CDR3 loop is CASSFAGTEGYTF. The CDR3 nucleotides are TGTGCCAGCAGTTTTGCAGGGACGGAGGGCTACACCTTC.

The table lists this clonotype with many counts. This chain connects TRBV7-8 to TRBJ1-5; D possibly corresponds to TRBD1 (6 bases). The CDR3 runs to 14 residues. The V end lost 5 bases, the J end lost 3 bases, and 11 bases lay between the germline ends. Germline V gives CDR1 SGHVS, CDR2 FQNEAQ. The CDR3 bases are TGTGCCAGCAGCATGGACAGCCACAATCAGCCCCAGCATTTT. Protein product: CASSMDSHNQPQHF.

This clonotype was observed a few times. The V call is TRBV12-3 or TRBV12-4, the J call TRBJ2-3, with D hard to call. Trimming cost V 3 bases and J 1 base, with 8 bases left between them. This CDR3 has 14 amino acids. Here the CDR3 DNA reads TGTGCCAGCAGTTTTAGAAGCCGCACAGATACGCAGTATTTT. It translates to CASSFRSRTDTQYF.

V and J are TRBV9 and TRBJ1-6; no clear D gene. V lost 2 bases, J lost 9 bases, and 15 bases lay in between. Germline V gene sequence: CDR1 SGDLS, CDR2 YYNGEE. The CDR3 loop spans 15 amino acids. CDR3 in DNA: TGTGCCAGCAGCGTTCTGTCTTCTGGAGGTTCACCCCTCCACTTT. It codes for CASSVLSSGGSPLHF.

The V and J genes are TRBV4-1 and TRBJ1-2; unclear D gene. Trimming removed 0 bases from V and 8 bases from J, with 13 bases in between. Per germline, CDR1 MGHRA and CDR2 YSYEKL. The CDR3 totals 14 residues. The CDR3 sequence: CASSQEGLNGGYTF. In DNA, the CDR3 is TGCGCCAGCAGCCAAGAAGGTCTGAATGGGGGCTACACCTTC.

The V call is TRBV4-1, the J call TRBJ1-3; D is unclear. The CDR3 contains 15 residues. Trimming left V 4 bases short and J 0 bases short, with 10 bases between. The germline V gene encodes CDR1 MGHRA and CDR2 YSYEKL. The CDR3 reads CASSPDGNSGNTIYF. The CDR3 region has the DNA TGCGCCAGCAGCCCGGACGGAAACTCTGGAAACACCATATATTTT.

This clonotype was observed a few times. The rearrangement links TRBV7-6 to TRBJ2-7, with 7 bases aligning to TRBD1. CDR3 size: 16 residues. From germline, CDR1 is SGHVS and CDR2 FNYEAQ. Trimming removed 2 bases from V and 3 bases from J; junction bases left unmatched: 10. The CDR3 coding sequence is TGTGCCAGCAGCTTAAGACAGGGCGTTGAAAGCTACGAGCAGTACTTC. Translated, it gives CASSLRQGVESYEQYF.

V and J are TRBV5-1 and TRBJ2-6; D could derive from TRBD1 or TRBD2 (5 bases each). Trimming shortened V by 4 bases and J by 3 bases, and 14 bases separated the two germline ends. Germline CDR1 SGHRS, CDR2 YFSETQ. The CDR3 runs 16 residues. The CDR3 here is CASSPRDRRGANVLTF. The DNA of the CDR3 is TGCGCCAGCAGCCCCCGGGACCGCCGTGGGGCCAACGTCCTGACTTTC.

This clonotype appeared once. The V gene is TRBV6-1, the J gene TRBJ1-2; D may be TRBD1 (6 bases). CDR1 is MNHNS and CDR2 is SASEGT in the germline V gene. Trimming shortened V by 5 bases and J by 10 bases, and 14 bases separated the two germline ends. The CDR3 has 12 residues. The CDR3 sequence is CASSYPVGAYTF. In DNA, the CDR3 is TGTGCCAGCAGTTACCCGGTGGGGGCCTACACCTTC.

This clonotype was picked up many times. The chain is built from TRBV7-2 and TRBJ1-1; TRBD1 might be the D (5 bases). Germline CDR1 is SGHTA and CDR2 is FQGNSA. The CDR3 covers 14 residues. Between the trimmed V and J ends, which lost 5 bases and 0 bases, there was a span of 10 bases. The CDR3 sequence is CASSVGALNTEAFF. CDR3 coding DNA: TGTGCCAGCAGCGTAGGGGCCCTGAACACTGAAGCTTTCTTT.

The chain recombines TRBV28 with TRBJ1-5; D is unresolved. The CDR3 extends over 13 amino acids. Trimming shortened V by 5 bases and J by 0 bases, and 5 bases separated the two germline ends. Germline lookup yields CDR1 MDHEN and CDR2 SYDVKM. Here the CDR3 reads CASSGHSNQPQHF. CDR3 DNA: TGTGCCAGCAGTGGCCATAGCAATCAGCCCCAGCATTTT.

The V gene is TRBV20-1, the J gene TRBJ1-4, with D hard to call. Germline values: CDR1 DFQATT, CDR2 SNEGSKA (reference sequence). The V and J ends lost 3 bases and 2 bases respectively, with 7 bases between them. The CDR3 runs to 13 residues. The CDR3: CSASLVTNEKLFF. The CDR3 DNA reads TGCAGTGCTAGTTTGGTTACTAATGAAAAACTGTTTTTT.

Turning to this clonotype: A read error is likely, as this CDR3 ends without the conserved phenylalanine or tryptophan. V and J are TRBV12-3 or TRBV12-4 and TRBJ2-3; 8 nucleotides line up with TRBD1. The V gene end was trimmed by 6 bases and the J gene end by 4 bases; junction bases not matched to a gene: 6. The CDR3 contains 14 residues. CDR3 nucleotide sequence: TGTGCCAGCAGACCAGGACAGGGTGCAGATACGCAGTATTTG. It encodes CASRPGQGADTQYL.

The rearrangement joins TRBV4-1 to TRBJ1-3, with D unresolved. Germline loops: CDR1 MGHRA, CDR2 YSYEKL. The CDR3 sequence is 16 residues long. Trimming stripped 3 bases from V and 0 bases from J, with 12 bases between. This CDR3 is CASSQEGTVSGNTIYF. The CDR3 DNA is TGCGCCAGCAGCCAGGAAGGAACAGTCTCTGGAAACACCATATATTTT.

CDR3 sequence (DNA): TGTGCCAGCAGCCCAGTCGGCGGGGGTACCGGGGAGCTGTTTTTT. Its translation: CASSPVGGGTGELFF. The chain links TRBV7-3 to TRBJ2-2; TRBD2 matches at 7 bases. This CDR3 has 15 residues. J was trimmed by 5 bases and V by 5 bases; bases with no gene match: 8. The germline CDR1 and CDR2 sequences are SGHTA and FQGTGA.

This clonotype was found many times. The chain carries TRBV7-6 and TRBJ1-5; 7 nucleotides line up with TRBD1. The ends lost 5 bases at V and 4 bases at J; junction bases unmatched: 2. The CDR3 contains 13 residues. Germline CDR1 is SGHVS and CDR2 is FNYEAQ. DNA for the CDR3: TGTGCCAGCAGCGTACAGGGGAATCAGCCCCAGCATTTT. Residues: CASSVQGNQPQHF. Full variable domain (rest looked up from reference TRBV7-6 and TRBJ1-5): GAGVSQSPRYKVTKRGQDVALRCDPISGHVSLYWYRQALGQGPEFLTYFNYEAQQDKSGLPNDRFSAERPEGSISTLTIQRTEQRDSAMYRCASSVQGNQPQHFGDGTRLSIL.

V usage is TRBV19 and J usage is TRBJ2-4, with D unresolved. Germline assignment: CDR1 LNHDA and CDR2 SQIVND (reference sequence). The CDR3 runs to 13 residues. V lost 10 bases and J lost 8, with 18 bases in between. The DNA for the CDR3 is TGTGCCACCTCCGGGTCCCCCCCCGACATTCAGTACTTC. This gives the protein CATSGSPPDIQYF.

A note on this clonotype: At one boundary the junction diverges from the germline segment, which might be a read error. CDR3: CASSQAGRDTQYF. The CDR3 DNA follows: TGTGCCAGCAGCCAAGCCGGGAGAGATACGCAGTATTTT. The chain is built from TRBV4-1 and TRBJ2-3; possibly TRBD2 for D (6 bases). Germline V lookup: CDR1 MGHRA, CDR2 YSYEKL. This CDR3 comprises 13 residues.